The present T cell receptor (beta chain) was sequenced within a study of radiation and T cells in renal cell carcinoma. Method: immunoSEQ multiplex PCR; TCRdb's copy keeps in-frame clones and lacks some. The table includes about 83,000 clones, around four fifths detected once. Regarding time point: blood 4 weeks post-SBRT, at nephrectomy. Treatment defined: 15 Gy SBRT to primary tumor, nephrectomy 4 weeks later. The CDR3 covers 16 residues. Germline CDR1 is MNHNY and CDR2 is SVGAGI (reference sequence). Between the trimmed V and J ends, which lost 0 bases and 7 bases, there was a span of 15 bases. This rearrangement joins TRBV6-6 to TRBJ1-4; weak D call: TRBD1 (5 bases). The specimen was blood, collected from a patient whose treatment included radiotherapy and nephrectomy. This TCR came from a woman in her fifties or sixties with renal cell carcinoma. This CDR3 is CASSYSVRDGGEKLFF. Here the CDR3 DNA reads TGTGCCAGCAGTTACTCGGTTCGGGACGGAGGTGAAAAACTGTTTTTT.